The next 26 T cell receptor beta chains were all read from a single sample in a study of shared clonotypes between healthy human individuals. The assay was immunoSEQ multiplex PCR, and TCRdb's table has in-frame clones only and misses some. This table holds 800,000 or so clones, approximately 97% found once. Naive CD8 cells lacked CD45RO, underwent positive selection for CCR7 and left out terminally differentiated effector memory CD45RA+ cells. Sequencing was performed on naive CD8+ T cells sorted from blood. The receptor source for this set is a man aged 30 to 45 in good health.

The genes are TRBV5-1 and TRBJ2-7; D perhaps matches TRBD2 (5 bases). The germline CDR1 and CDR2 sequences are SGHRS and YFSETQ. The CDR3 extends over 13 amino acids. Trimming shortened V by 0 bases and J by 2 bases, and 6 bases separated the two germline ends. The DNA of the CDR3 is TGCGCCAGCAGCTTGGAACTAGCCTACGAGCAGTACTTC. Protein sequence: CASSLELAYEQYF.

The V call is TRBV7-9, the J call TRBJ1-1, with D unclear. The CDR3 spans 13 residues. In germline, CDR1 is SEHNR, CDR2 FQNEAQ (reference sequence). V was shortened by 1 base and J by 0 bases, with 3 bases between the two germline ends. The CDR3 loop reads CASSLVVNTEAFF. As DNA, the CDR3 is TGTGCCAGCAGCTTAGTGGTGAACACTGAAGCTTTCTTT.

Comment on this clone: Other DNA sequences in this specimen translate into the identical CDR3. The V call is TRBV27, the J call TRBJ2-3; D remains unclear. Trimming took off 6 bases at V and 6 bases at J, with 10 bases between the two ends. The CDR3 sequence is 12 residues long. The V gene's germline CDR1 is MNHEY and CDR2 SMNVEV (reference sequence). The CDR3 spells CASSPRRDTQYF. The CDR3 region has the DNA TGTGCCAGCAGCCCTCGACGGGATACGCAGTATTTT.

This chain links TRBV15 with TRBJ2-3, with TRBD2 identical over 8 bases. V dropped 7 bases and J dropped 3; count of bases not matched to a gene: 9. The germline V gene has CDR1 LNHNV and CDR2 YYDKDF (reference sequence). The CDR3 runs 15 residues. The CDR3 DNA reads as TGTGCCACCACTGCAGCGGGAGATATGACAGATACGCAGTATTTT. It codes for CATTAAGDMTDTQYF.

CDR3 in DNA: TGCAGCGTATACAGCGGGAGCGACAATGAGCAGTTCTTC. It is translated as CSVYSGSDNEQFF. V is TRBV29-1 and J is TRBJ2-1; TRBD2 matches 8 bases. Germline CDR1 is SQVTM and CDR2 is ANQGSEA. V lost 6 bases, J lost 5 bases, and 6 bases stayed unmatched. This CDR3 contains 13 residues.

The V gene is TRBV27, the J gene TRBJ2-4, with D uncertain. Trimming shortened V by 8 bases and J by 7 bases, and 15 bases separated the two germline ends. Germline V CDR1 and CDR2: MNHEY, SMNVEV (reference sequence). This CDR3 spans 13 amino acids. The CDR3 DNA follows: TGTGCCAGCGCCTGGACCCCCGAGAACATTCAGTACTTC. It specifies CASAWTPENIQYF.

This chain uses TRBV7-9 with TRBJ2-7, with D perhaps assigned TRBD1 or TRBD2 (5 bases each). The CDR3 has 13 amino acids. The V gene's germline CDR1 is SEHNR and CDR2 FQNEAQ (reference sequence). Trimming left V 5 bases short and J 4 bases short, with 12 bases between. DNA of the CDR3: TGTGCCAGCAGCCTCCGGGACGGATACGAGCAGTACTTC. Protein: CASSLRDGYEQYF.

The chain recombines TRBV2 with TRBJ2-2; TRBD1 matches 9 bases. V shed 0 bases and J 5 bases; nucleotides not matched to a gene: 10. Per the germline V gene, CDR1 is SNHLY and CDR2 is FYNNEI. This CDR3 is 18 amino acids long. The CDR3: CASSEAINRGRSTGELFF. CDR3 DNA: TGTGCCAGCAGTGAAGCGATTAACAGGGGGCGATCGACCGGGGAGCTGTTTTTT.

In DNA form, the CDR3 reads TGTGCCATAGGGGACAGAACCTACGAGCAGTACTTC. It codes for CAIGDRTYEQYF. The rearrangement joins TRBV2 to TRBJ2-7; 7 bases agree with TRBD1. The germline CDR1 and CDR2 sequences are SNHLY and FYNNEI. Trimming cost V 10 bases and J 2 bases; bases outside gene matches: 5. The CDR3 covers 12 residues.

A word on this clone: Other DNA sequences of this sample code for an identical CDR3. The chain combines TRBV27 with TRBJ2-3; 10 bases align to TRBD1. With 3 bases clipped from V and 1 base from J, the junction kept 1 base outside the gene matches. This CDR3 is 15 amino acids long. Per the germline V gene, CDR1 is MNHEY and CDR2 is SMNVEV (reference sequence). The CDR3, as DNA: TGTGCCAGCAGTTTCGGGACAGGGGGCACAGATACGCAGTATTTT. Its translation: CASSFGTGGTDTQYF.

V is TRBV29-1 and J is TRBJ2-1; D possibly uses TRBD1 or TRBD2 (7 bases each). Germline CDR1 is SQVTM and CDR2 is ANQGSEA. Trimming pared 4 bases from V and 0 bases from J, leaving 22 bases between. The CDR3 length is 18 residues. The DNA of the CDR3 is TGCAGCGTTGTGGGATTGACAGGGAGGGGCCGCTCCTACAATGAGCAGTTCTTC. Translating it yields CSVVGLTGRGRSYNEQFF.

The V call is TRBV27, the J call TRBJ2-2; 12 nucleotides align to TRBD1. V gave up 6 bases and J gave up 3 bases; unmatched junction bases: 5. This CDR3 has 16 residues. Germline V gives CDR1 MNHEY, CDR2 SMNVEV (reference sequence). The DNA for the CDR3 is TGTGCCAGCAGCAAGGGACAGGGGGCCTACACCGGGGAGCTGTTTTTT. Amino acid sequence: CASSKGQGAYTGELFF.

Points on this clone: Other DNA sequences in the sample encode the same CDR3. This sequence joins TRBV28 and TRBJ1-5, with 7 bases matching TRBD1. V was clipped by 1 base and J by 4 bases; unmatched bases: 1. The CDR3 loop spans 14 amino acids. The germline CDR1 and CDR2 sequences are MDHEN and SYDVKM. The CDR3 DNA sequence: TGTGCCAGCAGTTTATCAGGGGGGAATCAGCCCCAGCATTTT. It translates to CASSLSGGNQPQHF.

The chain uses TRBV29-1 and TRBJ2-5, with D perhaps TRBD1 or TRBD2 (7 bases each). Germline V gene sequence: CDR1 SQVTM, CDR2 ANQGSEA. The CDR3 is made up of 15 amino acids. The germline V and J ends were trimmed by 7 bases and 1 base, with 19 bases remaining between them. The CDR3 coding sequence is TGCAGCGCTGCGGGGGACAGTAGGAGCCAAGAGACCCAGTACTTC. This encodes CSAAGDSRSQETQYF. Filled out from reference TRBV29-1 and TRBJ2-5, the complete variable domain reads SAVISQKPSRDICQRGTSLTIQCQVDSQVTMMFWYRQQPGQSLTLIATANQGSEATYESGFVIDKFPISRPNLTFSTLTVSNMSPEDSSIYLCSAAGDSRSQETQYFGPGTRLLVL.

The V gene is TRBV7-6, the J gene TRBJ2-3; 13 bases fit TRBD2. The ends lost 5 bases at V and 6 bases at J; junction bases unmatched: 5. In germline, CDR1 is SGHVS, CDR2 FNYEAQ. CDR3 length: 15 amino acids. For the CDR3, the DNA is TGTGCCAGCAGCCGGACTAGCGGGAGATGGGATACGCAGTATTTT. Encoded protein: CASSRTSGRWDTQYF.

For this clone: Other nucleotide sequences in the sample specify the same CDR3. The chain combines TRBV27 with TRBJ2-1, with D possibly matching TRBD1 (6 bases). This CDR3 comprises 11 residues. The ends were cut back, 2 bases at V and 10 bases at J, with 6 bases in the middle. Germline CDR1 reads MNHEY; CDR2 reads SMNVEV (reference sequence). CDR3 nucleotides: TGTGCCAGCAGTTTAGGGACAGAGCAGTTCTTC. This encodes CASSLGTEQFF.

This chain uses TRBV6-5 with TRBJ1-5, with 9 bases that match TRBD1. Trimming removed 3 bases from V and 3 bases from J; junction bases left unmatched: 3. Germline V gene sequence: CDR1 MNHEY, CDR2 SVGAGI. This CDR3 spans 15 amino acids. CDR3 sequence reads: CASSYGQGPNQPQHF. CDR3 sequence (DNA): TGTGCCAGCAGTTATGGACAGGGGCCCAATCAGCCCCAGCATTTT.

The chain links TRBV5-5 to TRBJ2-1; possibly TRBD1 for D (6 bases). Trimming shortened V by 1 base and J by 8 bases, and 13 bases separated the two germline ends. Germline-derived CDR1 and CDR2 are SGHKS and YYEKEE (reference sequence). The CDR3 length is 14 residues. The chain's CDR3 is CASSLISRGDEQFF. CDR3 nucleotide sequence: TGTGCCAGCAGCTTGATTTCCAGGGGCGATGAGCAGTTCTTC.

The rearrangement uses TRBV4-1 and TRBJ2-1; D is ambiguous. Germline CDR1 is MGHRA and CDR2 is YSYEKL. The CDR3 is made up of 15 amino acids. The V and J ends lost 0 bases and 0 bases respectively, with 6 bases between them. The chain's CDR3 is CASSQEFSSYNEQFF. CDR3 nucleotides: TGCGCCAGCAGCCAAGAATTTAGCTCCTACAATGAGCAGTTCTTC.

This clone was seen once. This chain links TRBV5-1 with TRBJ2-1; no firm D call. The CDR3 consists of 16 residues. Trimming pared 4 bases from V and 6 bases from J, leaving 20 bases between. Germline V gene sequence: CDR1 SGHRS, CDR2 YFSETQ. The CDR3 is CASSPRGVGALNEQFF. The CDR3 region has the DNA TGCGCCAGCAGCCCCCGTGGTGTTGGAGCTCTCAATGAGCAGTTCTTC.

This chain connects TRBV9 to TRBJ2-1, with D unresolved. CDR3 size: 13 residues. Germline assignment: CDR1 SGDLS and CDR2 YYNGEE. Trimming cost V 3 bases and J 5 bases, with 9 bases left between them. CDR3 DNA sequence: TGTGCCAGCAGCGGGACCTCACACAATGAGCAGTTCTTC. Translating gives CASSGTSHNEQFF.

The chain employs TRBV9 and TRBJ1-4; 8 bases fit TRBD1. V was pared by 3 bases and J by 6 bases, with 7 bases of the junction left unmatched. There are 15 residues in the CDR3. Germline lookup yields CDR1 SGDLS and CDR2 YYNGEE. The CDR3 region has the DNA TGTGCCAGCAGCGCCCGGGGGACAGGAGATGAAAAACTGTTTTTT. Its translation: CASSARGTGDEKLFF. Based on the CDR3 plus reference TRBV9 and TRBJ1-4, the full variable domain is DSGVTQTPKHLITATGQRVTLRCSPRSGDLSVYWYQQSLDQGLQFLIQYYNGEERAKGNILERFSAQQFPDLHSELNLSSLELGDSALYFCASSARGTGDEKLFFGSGTQLSVL.

This rearrangement joins TRBV14 to TRBJ2-1; no clear D. CDR1 is SGHDN and CDR2 is FVKESK in the germline V gene. Trimming shortened V by 1 base and J by 5 bases, and 3 bases separated the two germline ends. This CDR3 region has 12 residues. DNA for the CDR3: TGTGCCAGCAGCCAAGGTCACAATGAGCAGTTCTTC. Protein product: CASSQGHNEQFF.

J is TRBJ2-2 and V is TRBV10-3; no definite D call. The CDR3 consists of 13 residues. Trimming left V 5 bases short and J 0 bases short, with 4 bases between. The germline V gene has CDR1 ENHRY and CDR2 SYGVKD. The CDR3 DNA sequence: TGTGCCATCAGTTTTCCGAACACCGGGGAGCTGTTTTTT. Translating gives CAISFPNTGELFF.

The rearrangement uses TRBV11-2 and TRBJ2-1, with D possibly being TRBD1 or TRBD2 (5 bases each). CDR3 length equals 14 residues. The germline CDR1 and CDR2 sequences are SGHAT and FQNNGV. The V and J ends lost 4 bases and 6 bases respectively, with 13 bases between them. CDR3 in amino acids: CASSSTGAANEQFF. The CDR3 DNA reads TGTGCCAGCAGCTCAACCGGGGCAGCCAATGAGCAGTTCTTC.

This chain connects TRBV6-5 to TRBJ2-7; no clear D. The V and J ends lost 0 bases and 5 bases respectively, with 8 bases between them. CDR3 length equals 13 residues. Germline V gene lookup returns CDR1 MNHEY and CDR2 SVGAGI. The CDR3 sequence: CASSYSSVDEQYF. DNA of the CDR3: TGTGCCAGCAGTTACTCGAGTGTGGACGAGCAGTACTTC.